This T cell receptor beta chain was observed in a study of PD-L1 blockade in urothelial cancer. Overall study context: Across blood samples, T cells had a median count of around 140,000.

Generated by immunoSEQ multiplex PCR, the TCRdb table keeps only in-frame clones and is missing some. The data hold about 83,000 clones, with about 90% observed a single time. To note about this clone: Its antigen is unidentified.

The study, taken as a whole, reports: Pretreatment blood TCR clonality under the median forecast improved survival.

There are 15 residues in the CDR3. Germline V gene data show CDR1 as SGHAT and CDR2 as FQNNGV. V lost 0 bases and J 5 bases, leaving 13 bases between the germline ends. Here the sequenced sample was PBMCs, taken around atezolizumab (anti-PD-L1) treatment. This rearrangement joins TRBV11-2 to TRBJ1-1; D is undetermined. This clonotype was sampled from a woman between 65 and 79 years old with urothelial cancer. CDR3 amino acids: CASSLDSVGGTEAFF. The CDR3 DNA follows: TGTGCCAGCAGCTTAGATTCGGTGGGAGGAACTGAAGCTTTCTTT. Full variable domain (outside the CDR3, taken from reference TRBV11-2 and TRBJ1-1): EAGVAQSPRYKIIEKRQSVAFWCNPISGHATLYWYQQILGQGPKLLIQFQNNGVVDDSQLPKDRFSAERLKGVDSTLKIQPAKLEDSAVYLCASSLDSVGGTEAFFGQGTRLTVV.